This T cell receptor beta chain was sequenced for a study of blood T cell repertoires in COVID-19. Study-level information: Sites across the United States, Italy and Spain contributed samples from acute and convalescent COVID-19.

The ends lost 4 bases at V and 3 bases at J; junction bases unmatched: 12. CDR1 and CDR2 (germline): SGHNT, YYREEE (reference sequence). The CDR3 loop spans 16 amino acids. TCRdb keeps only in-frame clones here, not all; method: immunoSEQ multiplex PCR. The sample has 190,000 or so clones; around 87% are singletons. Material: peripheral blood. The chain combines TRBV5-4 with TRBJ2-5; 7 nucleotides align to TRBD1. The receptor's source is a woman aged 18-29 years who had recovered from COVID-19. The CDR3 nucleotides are TGTGCCAGCAGCCATAATACCCATACAGGGGAAGAGACCCAGTACTTC. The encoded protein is CASSHNTHTGEETQYF.